Listed here are 30 T cell receptor beta chains from one sample, sequenced in a study of shared clonotypes between healthy human individuals. TCRdb's copy holds only in-frame clones and misses some; the assay was immunoSEQ multiplex PCR. The table lists approximately 470,000 clones, approximately 84% of them singletons. What was sequenced was PBMCs. The receptor source for this set is a woman in her forties in good health. Some clones in this sample may be carry-over from other donors' samples.

The chain links TRBV7-2 to TRBJ2-7; the match to TRBD2 covers 8 bases. The CDR3 consists of 15 residues. The V gene's germline CDR1 is SGHTA and CDR2 FQGNSA. With V trimmed by 1 base and J by 3 bases, 5 bases remained unmatched. CDR3 protein: CASSLGREGVYEQYF. The CDR3 nucleotides are TGTGCCAGCAGCTTAGGCCGGGAGGGGGTCTACGAGCAGTACTTC.

J is TRBJ2-6 and V is TRBV25-1, with 7 bases aligning to TRBD1. The CDR3 length is 17 residues. Trimming at V came to 5 bases and at J to 1 base, leaving 8 bases not matched to a gene. Germline V gives CDR1 MGHDK, CDR2 SYGVNS. CDR3 region: CASSRTGLVSGANVLTF. The CDR3 nucleotides read TGTGCCAGCAGTAGGACAGGATTGGTGTCTGGGGCCAACGTCCTGACTTTC.

V usage is TRBV5-6 and J usage is TRBJ2-5; D gene ambiguous. The end of the DNA is better explained by TRBJ2-7, so the J call may be wrong. The CDR3 is 13 residues long. Per the germline V gene, CDR1 is SGHDT and CDR2 is YYEEEE. The CDR3 sequence: CASSFPHSYEQYF. The CDR3 DNA reads TGTGCCAGCAGCTTTCCTCACTCCTACGAGCAGTACTTC.

Here the CDR3 DNA reads TGTGCCAGCAGTTTACAGGCCGGAGGAGGTGAAGCTTTCTTT. It specifies CASSLQAGGGEAFF. The V and J genes are TRBV28 and TRBJ1-1, with no clear D. This CDR3 region has 14 residues. Germline CDR1 reads MDHEN; CDR2 reads SYDVKM. V lost 2 bases to trimming and J lost 7 bases, with 14 bases between them.

Note on this clone: The junction differs from germline at one of its ends, possibly a read error. The rearrangement links TRBV6-1 to TRBJ2-7; D perhaps matches TRBD2 (6 bases). CDR1 is MNHNS, CDR2 SASEGT, per germline. The CDR3 is 11 residues long. The CDR3 loop reads CASSNGGHRNF. The CDR3 DNA reads as TGTGCCAGCAGTAACGGAGGGCATAGGAACTTC.

The chain links TRBV27 to TRBJ2-1; D may be TRBD2 (5 bases). The CDR3 consists of 15 residues. V was shortened by 4 bases and J by 6 bases, with 16 bases between the two germline ends. CDR1 is MNHEY and CDR2 is SMNVEV in the germline V gene (reference sequence). Written as DNA, the CDR3 is TGTGCCAGCAGTTCGCGGGTGGATGGTCGCAATGAGCAGTTCTTC. Translating it yields CASSSRVDGRNEQFF.

Concerning this clone: Other DNA sequences in this sample translate to the same CDR3. This rearrangement joins TRBV6-1 to TRBJ1-5; unclear D gene. This CDR3 contains 13 residues. The germline V gene has CDR1 MNHNS and CDR2 SASEGT. V dropped 6 bases and J dropped 1 base, with 7 bases sitting between them. This chain's CDR3 is CASSLNSNQPQHF. Here the CDR3 DNA reads TGTGCCAGCAGCTTGAACAGCAATCAGCCCCAGCATTTT.

The chain employs TRBV18 and TRBJ2-7, with TRBD1 identical over 10 bases. This CDR3 has 15 amino acids. Germline CDR1 is KGHSH and CDR2 is LQKENI. The junction had 5 bases not matched to a gene; V was cut back by 6 bases and J by 0 bases. The CDR3 nucleotides read TGTGCCAGCTCGGGGGGACAGGGGCGCTCCTACGAGCAGTACTTC. This encodes CASSGGQGRSYEQYF.

This clone showed up just a few times. The chain carries TRBV10-3 and TRBJ2-1; TRBD2 aligns across 7 bases. Germline CDR1 reads ENHRY; CDR2 reads SYGVKD. The CDR3 consists of 15 residues. The V segment lost 3 bases and the J segment 5 bases; nucleotides outside the gene matches: 7. The CDR3 loop is CAISDLGGRDNEQFF. In DNA, the CDR3 is TGTGCCATCAGTGATTTGGGGGGGAGGGACAATGAGCAGTTCTTC.

Notes on this clone: It differs at one base from a far larger clone, so likely a read error. At the DNA level, this CDR3 is encoded by other sequences in the same sample as well. The rearrangement joins TRBV18 to TRBJ1-1, with D possibly TRBD1 on 6 matching bases. The CDR3 has 13 amino acids. Trimming cost V 3 bases and J 5 bases, with 10 bases left between them. The germline CDR1 and CDR2 sequences are KGHSH and LQKENI. CDR3 coding DNA: TGTGCCAGCTCACCGTTAGGGGGTACTGAAGCTTTCTTT. Amino acid sequence: CASSPLGGTEAFF.

This chain joins TRBV28 and TRBJ1-5; D is unclear. V was pared by 4 bases and J by 4 bases, with 11 bases between. CDR3 size: 14 residues. Germline CDR1 is MDHEN and CDR2 is SYDVKM. The CDR3 sequence is CASSSVGANQPQHF. In nucleotides, the CDR3 is TGTGCCAGCAGTTCAGTGGGTGCTAATCAGCCCCAGCATTTT. Based on the CDR3 plus reference TRBV28 and TRBJ1-5, the full variable domain is DVKVTQSSRYLVKRTGEKVFLECVQDMDHENMFWYRQDPGLGLRLIYFSYDVKMKEKGDIPEGYSVSREKKERFSLILESASTNQTSMYLCASSSVGANQPQHFGDGTRLSIL.

The V gene is TRBV2, the J gene TRBJ1-5, with D hard to call. CDR1 SNHLY and CDR2 FYNNEI come from the germline V gene. Trimming shortened V by 6 bases and J by 11 bases, and 14 bases separated the two germline ends. The CDR3 has 12 amino acids. The CDR3 region has the DNA TGTGCCAGCAGCCCGGCCCGAGGTGCCCAGCATTTT. It is translated as CASSPARGAQHF.

The rearrangement uses TRBV30 and TRBJ1-4; TRBD1 agrees at 8 bases. V dropped 2 bases and J dropped 0; count of bases not matched to a gene: 2. This CDR3 contains 15 residues. Germline CDR1 reads GTSNPN; CDR2 reads SVGIG (reference sequence). CDR3 protein: CAWSRQGPTNEKLFF. CDR3 DNA sequence: TGTGCCTGGAGTAGACAGGGGCCAACTAATGAAAAACTGTTTTTT.

Regarding this clone: A read error is likely here: a far larger clone is one base away. For the CDR3, the DNA is TGTGCCAGCAGCTATGGGACAGGGGGCCGGGGCTGCACCTTC. Protein sequence: CASSYGTGGRGCTF. The chain couples TRBV7-2 to TRBJ1-2, with 12 bases that match TRBD1. This CDR3 is built from 14 residues. Germline CDR1 SGHTA, CDR2 FQGNSA. The full variable domain, rest sourced from reference TRBV7-2 and TRBJ1-2, is GAGVSQSPSNKVTEKGKDVELRCDPISGHTALYWYRQSLGQGLEFLIYFQGNSAPDKSGLPSDRFSAERTGGSVSTLTIQRTQQEDSAVYLCASSYGTGGRGCTFGSGTRLTVV.

The chain couples TRBV9 to TRBJ2-7; no definite D call. This CDR3 has 14 amino acids. V lost 2 bases, J lost 3 bases, and 12 bases lay in between. Germline assignment: CDR1 SGDLS and CDR2 YYNGEE. The CDR3: CASSVSGANYEQYF. DNA for the CDR3: TGTGCCAGCAGCGTCTCAGGAGCAAACTACGAGCAGTACTTC.

This clone appeared a few times. The V call is TRBV29-1, the J call TRBJ2-1, with 14 bases identical to TRBD2. The CDR3 is 16 residues long. Germline V lookup: CDR1 SQVTM, CDR2 ANQGSEA. J was trimmed by 2 bases and V by 7 bases; bases with no gene match: 7. The CDR3 DNA reads as TGCAGCGCCTCCCTGACTAGCGGGAGGGCCTACAATGAGCAGTTCTTC. As protein: CSASLTSGRAYNEQFF.

The J gene is TRBJ1-2, the V gene TRBV6-5, with D perhaps TRBD1 (5 bases). V gave up 4 bases and J gave up 4 bases, with 10 bases separating them. Germline V CDR1 and CDR2: MNHEY, SVGAGI. The CDR3 has 13 residues. The CDR3 sequence: CASSFRDVYGYTF. The CDR3 DNA sequence: TGTGCCAGCAGTTTCAGGGATGTCTATGGCTACACCTTC.

Concerning this clone itself: Since a far larger clone is one base different, this is likely a read error. The sample has other DNA sequences that encode this CDR3 too. The rearrangement joins TRBV5-4 to TRBJ2-1, with 9 bases lining up with TRBD2. The CDR3 contains 14 residues. Germline values: CDR1 SGHNT, CDR2 YYREEE (reference sequence). The junction had 9 bases not matched to a gene; V was cut back by 5 bases and J by 9 bases. As DNA, the CDR3 is TGTGCCAGCAGTTATAGCGGGAGAATCGTTGAGCAGTTCTTC. Protein: CASSYSGRIVEQFF.

This chain links TRBV4-1 with TRBJ2-1; D is perhaps TRBD1 (5 bases). The V gene's germline CDR1 is MGHRA and CDR2 YSYEKL. The CDR3 extends over 15 amino acids. Trimming pared 4 bases from V and 8 bases from J, leaving 18 bases between. CDR3 bases: TGCGCCAGCAGCCCAGGGTCACTTGCACCCGATGAGCAGTTCTTC. It translates to CASSPGSLAPDEQFF.

The chain carries TRBV30 and TRBJ1-2, with D uncertain. The CDR3 consists of 12 residues. The germline V gene has CDR1 GTSNPN and CDR2 SVGIG (reference sequence). V was pared by 8 bases and J by 4 bases, with 14 bases between. DNA for the CDR3: TGTGCCCTCGGACGTGCTGGCTATGGCTACACCTTC. This codes for CALGRAGYGYTF.

The chain couples TRBV19 to TRBJ2-1, with TRBD2 identical over 10 bases. Germline V lookup: CDR1 LNHDA, CDR2 SQIVND (reference sequence). The CDR3 consists of 18 residues. With 3 bases clipped from V and 6 bases from J, the junction kept 14 bases outside the gene matches. The chain's CDR3 is CASSITGGAGGPGNEQFF. The DNA of the CDR3 is TGTGCCAGTAGTATCACGGGCGGAGCGGGAGGGCCAGGCAATGAGCAGTTCTTC.

The chain couples TRBV7-9 to TRBJ1-2; maybe TRBD1 (6 bases). The V and J ends lost 0 bases and 3 bases respectively, with 11 bases between them. Germline V gives CDR1 SEHNR, CDR2 FQNEAQ (reference sequence). The CDR3 totals 15 residues. The DNA of the CDR3 is TGTGCCAGCAGCTTAGCGGGGGGGCGCGACTATGGCTACACCTTC. This translates into CASSLAGGRDYGYTF.

The V call is TRBV6-5, the J call TRBJ1-3, with D uncertain. Trimming shortened V by 7 bases and J by 0 bases, and 13 bases separated the two germline ends. The CDR3 has 15 residues. Germline lookup yields CDR1 MNHEY and CDR2 SVGAGI. CDR3 loop: CASKPRVTSGNTIYF. CDR3 DNA: TGTGCCAGCAAACCCCGGGTCACCTCTGGAAACACCATATATTTT.

The chain has TRBV10-3 and TRBJ2-3; 11 nucleotides align to TRBD1. CDR1 is ENHRY and CDR2 is SYGVKD in the germline V gene. V shed 8 bases, J shed 5 bases, and the junction held 6 bases outside the gene matches. CDR3 length: 14 residues. CDR3 region: CAIGGGQGVDTQYF. The CDR3 nucleotides are TGTGCCATCGGAGGGGGACAGGGGGTAGATACGCAGTATTTT.

The gene calls are TRBV10-3 and TRBJ1-4; D not resolved. The CDR3 sequence is 12 residues long. From germline, CDR1 is ENHRY and CDR2 SYGVKD. The V end lost 6 bases, the J end lost 4 bases, and 6 bases lay between the germline ends. In DNA form, the CDR3 reads TGTGCCATCAGCTTTAATAATGAAAAACTGTTTTTT. This gives the protein CAISFNNEKLFF.

The rearrangement links TRBV7-2 to TRBJ2-6; D remains unclear. From germline, CDR1 is SGHTA and CDR2 FQGNSA. The V end lost 5 bases, the J end lost 1 base, and 6 bases lay between the germline ends. The CDR3 is made up of 14 amino acids. The CDR3 loop is CASSRQSGANVLTF. Here the CDR3 DNA reads TGTGCCAGCAGCCGACAATCTGGGGCCAACGTCCTGACTTTC.

As for this clone: Other DNA sequences from this sample encode an identical CDR3 as well. The DNA for the CDR3 is TGTGCCAGCTCACCGAGAGGGCAGGGGGGAACAGATACGCAGTATTTT. This sequence encodes CASSPRGQGGTDTQYF. This sequence joins TRBV18 and TRBJ2-3; tentative D call: TRBD1 (7 bases). Germline CDR1 reads KGHSH; CDR2 reads LQKENI. V lost 3 bases and J lost 3, with 16 bases in between. The CDR3 totals 16 residues.

The V call is TRBV6-1, the J call TRBJ2-7, with 9 bases aligning to TRBD1. The germline V gene has CDR1 MNHNS and CDR2 SASEGT. Trimming at V came to 6 bases and at J to 0 bases, leaving 6 bases not matched to a gene. The CDR3 is 15 amino acids. The CDR3 is CASRNTGGTSYEQYF. The CDR3 bases are TGTGCCAGCAGAAACACAGGGGGCACCTCCTACGAGCAGTACTTC.

This clone came up many times. This chain's CDR3 is CASSSGHSGNTIYF. Written as DNA, the CDR3 is TGTGCCAGCAGTTCAGGTCACTCTGGAAACACCATATATTTT. This chain joins TRBV28 and TRBJ1-3; D is ambiguous. Trimming pared 4 bases from V and 0 bases from J, leaving 7 bases between. In germline, CDR1 is MDHEN, CDR2 SYDVKM. The CDR3 covers 14 residues.

This clone was recorded only once. The V call is TRBV5-1, the J call TRBJ2-2; the D gene is possibly TRBD2 (5 bases). Germline CDR1 reads SGHRS; CDR2 reads YFSETQ. Trimming shortened V by 4 bases and J by 3 bases, and 16 bases separated the two germline ends. The CDR3 contains 16 residues. The CDR3 region has the DNA TGCGCCAGCAGCCCGAGGACCTCGAGGGACACCGGGGAGCTGTTTTTT. Translated: CASSPRTSRDTGELFF.